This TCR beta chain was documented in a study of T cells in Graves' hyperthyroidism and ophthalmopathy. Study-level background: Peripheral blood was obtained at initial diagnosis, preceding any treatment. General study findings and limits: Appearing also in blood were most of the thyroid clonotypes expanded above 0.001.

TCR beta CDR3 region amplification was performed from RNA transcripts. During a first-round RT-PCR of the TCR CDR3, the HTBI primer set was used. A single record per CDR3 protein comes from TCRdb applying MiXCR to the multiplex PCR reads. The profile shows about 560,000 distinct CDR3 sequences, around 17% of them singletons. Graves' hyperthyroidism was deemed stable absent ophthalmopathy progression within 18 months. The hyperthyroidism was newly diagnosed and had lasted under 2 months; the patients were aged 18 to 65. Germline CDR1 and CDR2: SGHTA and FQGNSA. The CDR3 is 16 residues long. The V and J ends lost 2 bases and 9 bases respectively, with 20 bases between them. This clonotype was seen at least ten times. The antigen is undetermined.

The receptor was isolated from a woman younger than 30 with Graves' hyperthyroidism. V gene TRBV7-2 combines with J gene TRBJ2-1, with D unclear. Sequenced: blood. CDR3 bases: TGTGCCAGCAGCTTACCCCTACTCCCTGGCTACGGTGAGCAGTTCTTC. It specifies CASSLPLLPGYGEQFF.